These 10 T cell receptor beta chains were sequenced from one sample in a study of spatial heterogeneity in lung cancer. Study-level points and caveats: For expanded intratumoral alpha and beta TCRs, counts tracked tumor mutation counts.

A single record per CDR3 protein comes from TCRdb applying MiXCR to the 5' RACE reads. This table holds roughly 3,700 distinct CDR3 sequences, 26% found once. Time point here: sample taken at primary tumor resection. These receptors' antigens are unknown. This specimen was lung tumor tissue, taken at surgery. Every receptor here comes from a male donor with early-stage non-small cell lung cancer.

In its sample, this clonotype was seen once. The junction and the germline gene differ at one end; a read error may be behind it. The library was designed around alpha chains, so this beta chain is a stray read whose abundance carries little weight. The chain joins TRBV28 to TRBJ2-5; the D gene is possibly TRBD1 (5 bases). This CDR3 spans 14 amino acids. Germline CDR1 and CDR2: MDHEN and SYDVKM. The DNA of the CDR3 is TGTGCCAGCGGGCCTCTTCAGGGCCAAGAGACCCAGTGCTTC. It yields the protein CASGPLQGQETQCF.

This clonotype is labeled as medium-sized. The library was prepared for alpha chains; this beta chain is a stray read, so its frequency means little. CDR3 region: CSVDNGYNEQFF. Written as DNA, the CDR3 is TGCAGCGTTGATAATGGGTACAATGAGCAGTTCTTC. The chain couples TRBV29-1 to TRBJ2-1; D gene unclear. Germline V gene data show CDR1 as SQVTM and CDR2 as ANQGSEA. Trimming removed 3 bases at V and 4 bases at J, with 7 bases between. This CDR3 region has 12 residues.

For this clonotype: This beta chain appears as a stray read in a library generated for alpha chains; its size is not informative. The chain combines TRBV7-2 with TRBJ2-1, with TRBD2 identical over 9 bases. The germline V gene encodes CDR1 SGHTA and CDR2 FQGNSA. Trimming cost V 2 bases and J 3 bases; bases outside gene matches: 8. CDR3 length: 17 amino acids. CDR3 nucleotides: TGTGCCAGCAGCTTATTGTTCTGGACTAGCGTCTACAATGAGCAGTTCTTC. Amino acid sequence: CASSLLFWTSVYNEQFF. Full variable domain (rest looked up from reference TRBV7-2 and TRBJ2-1): GAGVSQSPSNKVTEKGKDVELRCDPISGHTALYWYRQSLGQGLEFLIYFQGNSAPDKSGLPSDRFSAERTGGSVSTLTIQRTQQEDSAVYLCASSLLFWTSVYNEQFFGPGTRLTVL.

This clonotype was observed once. The library was built for alpha chains, so this beta chain is an off-target read and its size means little. The gene calls are TRBV12-3 or TRBV12-4 and TRBJ2-5, with a weak D call TRBD2 (6 bases). The length of the CDR3 is 13 residues. With 6 bases removed from V and 3 bases from J, the gap between germline ends came to 11 bases. CDR3: CASRPSGEETQYF. DNA for the CDR3: TGTGCCAGCAGGCCCTCGGGGGAAGAGACCCAGTACTTC.

This clonotype is medium-sized within its sample. This beta chain is off target for a library built for alpha chains, so its abundance means little. The chain links TRBV13 to TRBJ2-7; tentatively, D is TRBD2 (6 bases). Trimming removed 5 bases at V and 9 bases at J, with 17 bases between. This CDR3 is 13 amino acids long. The V gene's germline CDR1 is PRHDT and CDR2 FYEKMQ (reference sequence). The CDR3 is CASSLNTGDRQYF. The CDR3 DNA reads TGTGCCAGCAGCCTCAATACGGGGGACCGGCAGTACTTC. Full variable domain (remainder filled in from reference TRBV13 and TRBJ2-7): AAGVIQSPRHLIKEKRETATLKCYPIPRHDTVYWYQQGPGQDPQFLISFYEKMQSDKGSIPDRFSAQQFSDYHSELNMSSLELGDSALYFCASSLNTGDRQYFGPGTRLTVT.

Comments on this clonotype: Since the library was made to target alpha chains, this beta chain is a stray read and its abundance is not meaningful. The V and J genes are TRBV12-3 or TRBV12-4 and TRBJ2-2; TRBD2 matches at 8 bases. The CDR3 has 16 amino acids. The trim removed 5 bases at V and 7 bases at J, leaving 12 bases unmatched. DNA of the CDR3: TGTGCCAGCAGTCCCACTAGCGGACTGTGGAGCGGGGAGCTGTTTTTT. Translation: CASSPTSGLWSGELFF.

This clonotype is labeled as medium-sized (0.01 to 0.1%). This beta chain is a stray read from a library made for alpha chains; its abundance is not meaningful. The chain carries TRBV6-4 and TRBJ2-1; tentatively, D is TRBD2 (6 bases). The germline CDR1 and CDR2 sequences are MRHNA and SNTAGT. CDR3 length: 12 residues. Trimming took off 5 bases at V and 10 bases at J, with 12 bases between the two ends. The CDR3 reads CASSLGGGEQFF. CDR3 sequence (DNA): TGTGCCAGCAGTCTTGGGGGAGGCGAGCAGTTCTTC.

This clonotype has a handful of counts. This beta chain appears as a stray read in a library generated for alpha chains; its size is not informative. The chain joins TRBV5-1 to TRBJ1-2, with 9 bases matching TRBD1. CDR1 is SGHRS and CDR2 is YFSETQ in the germline V gene. The CDR3 is made up of 15 amino acids. With V trimmed by 4 bases and J by 8 bases, 12 bases remained unmatched. The CDR3: CASSEGTGGAFGYTF. The CDR3 nucleotides read TGCGCCAGCAGCGAAGGAACAGGGGGCGCGTTCGGCTACACCTTC.

Regarding this clonotype: With the library built for alpha chains, this beta chain is off target and its frequency is not meaningful. V usage is TRBV18 and J usage is TRBJ2-7; 10 nucleotides align to TRBD1. Looked up from germline, CDR1 is KGHSH and CDR2 is LQKENI. V lost 3 bases and J lost 2; bases outside the gene matches: 1. The CDR3 spans 14 residues. CDR3 nucleotide sequence: TGTGCCAGCTCACCGGGACAGGGGCCCTACGAGCAGTACTTC. Amino acids: CASSPGQGPYEQYF.

This clonotype is judged large. This beta chain lies outside the target of a library built for alpha chains; its clone size means little. The gene calls are TRBV7-9 and TRBJ2-7; 8 bases agree with TRBD2. Per germline, CDR1 SEHNR and CDR2 FQNEAQ (reference sequence). Trimming took 3 bases from V and 2 from J; bases not matched to a gene: 6. This CDR3 is built from 15 residues. The CDR3 protein is CASSFSEREPYEQYF. The CDR3 region has the DNA TGTGCCAGCAGCTTTTCCGAGCGGGAGCCCTACGAGCAGTACTTC. Filled out from reference TRBV7-9 and TRBJ2-7, the complete variable domain reads DTGVSQNPRHKITKRGQNVTFRCDPISEHNRLYWYRQTLGQGPEFLTYFQNEAQLEKSRLLSDRFSAERPKGSFSTLEIQRTEQGDSAMYLCASSFSEREPYEQYFGPGTRLTVT.